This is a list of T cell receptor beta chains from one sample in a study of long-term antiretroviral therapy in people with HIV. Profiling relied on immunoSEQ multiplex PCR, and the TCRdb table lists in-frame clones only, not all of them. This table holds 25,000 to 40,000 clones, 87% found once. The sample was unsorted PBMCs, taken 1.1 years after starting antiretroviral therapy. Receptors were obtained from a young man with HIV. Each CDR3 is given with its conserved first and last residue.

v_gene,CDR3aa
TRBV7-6,CASSTGTGYNEQFF
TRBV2,CAIRRGSGANVLTF
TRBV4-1,CASSLGGHGDTEAFF
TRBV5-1,CASSQQNPNTEAFF
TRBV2,CASSFSGRAPTDTQYF
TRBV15,CATGNTGYEQYF
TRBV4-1,CASSQVTGSRYEQYF
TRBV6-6,CASSSLGSLHF
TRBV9,CASSPWDSDTQYF
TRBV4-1,CASSQGQVNTEAFF
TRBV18,CASSPYGGNTEAFF
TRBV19,CASSIASGDEQYF
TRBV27,CASSPVAWELLDEQYF
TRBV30,CAWSVPMERGSLTDTQYF
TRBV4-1,CASSQGMGRIYEQYF
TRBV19,CASAGVAQETQYF